Below are 20 T cell receptor beta chains sequenced from a single sample in a study of blood T cells in healthy people across ages. Together with a sample-barcoded 5' primer, a J-beta primer mix was included in a second PCR lasting roughly 6 to 12 cycles. One entry per CDR3 protein results from TCRdb running MiXCR on the 5' RACE reads. The sample consists of around 780,000 distinct CDR3 sequences, roughly 24% of them appearing once. These sequences were also reported in another study, on T cells of mothers and their children.

Material: blood. These receptors all come from a boy between 10 and 17 years old in good health.

The V call is TRBV10-3, the J call TRBJ2-7; TRBD1 aligns across 7 bases. The J segment lost 6 bases and the V segment lost 2 bases, leaving 13 bases of the junction unmatched. The CDR3 consists of 16 residues. Germline assignment: CDR1 ENHRY and CDR2 SYGVKD. Here the CDR3 reads CAISEAQVVTGAEQYF. DNA of the CDR3: TGTGCCATCAGTGAGGCGCAAGTGGTAACAGGGGCCGAGCAGTACTTC.

Turning to this clonotype: Its ends do not fully match the called genes, so a read error is possible. J is TRBJ2-7 and V is TRBV5-1; D is ambiguous. Germline loops: CDR1 SGHRS, CDR2 YFSETQ. This CDR3 is built from 15 residues. Written as DNA, the CDR3 is TGCGCCTGCAGCCCCGCTGCAGGAAGAGCCGACGAGCAGTACTTC. It encodes CACSPAAGRADEQYF.

J is TRBJ1-4 and V is TRBV12-3 or TRBV12-4, with 7 bases lining up with TRBD1. V was pared by 6 bases and J by 4 bases, with 2 bases of the junction left unmatched. CDR3 length: 13 residues. This chain's CDR3 is CASRGQNNEKLFF. The CDR3, as DNA: TGTGCCAGCAGGGGACAGAATAATGAAAAACTGTTTTTT.

This clonotype occurred a few times. The CDR3 here is CASSYLTGTDTQYF. CDR3 sequence (DNA): TGTGCCAGCAGTTACCTGACTGGCACAGATACGCAGTATTTT. This chain uses TRBV6-5 with TRBJ2-3; D is undetermined. The CDR3 loop spans 14 amino acids. Germline V lookup: CDR1 MNHEY, CDR2 SVGAGI. Trimming pared 2 bases from V and 1 base from J, leaving 7 bases between.

This clonotype was found a few times. The chain combines TRBV10-2 with TRBJ2-5; D possibly corresponds to TRBD1 (6 bases). The J call may be mistaken, given a closer DNA end match to TRBJ2-7. Looked up from germline, CDR1 is WSHSY and CDR2 is SAAADI. The CDR3 is made up of 13 amino acids. CDR3 DNA sequence: TGCGCCAGCAGTGAGTTGCACAGGGACGAGCAGTACTTC. This sequence encodes CASSELHRDEQYF.

This rearrangement joins TRBV20-1 to TRBJ2-7; D perhaps matches TRBD2 (5 bases). The DNA matches TRBJ2-1 better at its end, which makes the J call doubtful. The CDR3 has 11 amino acids. Per germline, CDR1 DFQATT and CDR2 SNEGSKA (reference sequence). The CDR3 DNA sequence: TGCAGTGCCACGGACTTGGATGAGCAGTTCTTC. This translates into CSATDLDEQFF.

This chain joins TRBV2 and TRBJ1-1; a weak D match, TRBD1 (5 bases). The CDR3 contains 12 residues. Germline CDR1 reads SNHLY; CDR2 reads FYNNEI. The germline V and J ends were trimmed by 10 bases and 8 bases, with 17 bases remaining between them. This CDR3 reads CATKGAAGEAFF. CDR3 DNA sequence: TGTGCCACCAAAGGGGCAGCAGGGGAAGCTTTCTTT.

This CDR3 reads CASSTTWGRSSYNEQFF. CDR3 nucleotide sequence: TGTGCCAGTAGTACTACGTGGGGGCGGAGCTCCTACAATGAGCAGTTCTTC. The J gene is TRBJ2-1, the V gene TRBV19, with D possibly TRBD1 on 6 matching bases. The germline V and J ends were trimmed by 4 bases and 0 bases, with 16 bases remaining between them. This CDR3 is built from 17 residues. Germline CDR1 LNHDA, CDR2 SQIVND (reference sequence).

The chain couples TRBV5-1 to TRBJ2-5; D might be TRBD1 (6 bases). Gene TRBJ2-1 matches the end of the DNA better, so the J call may be wrong. Germline-derived CDR1 and CDR2 are SGHRS and YFSETQ. The CDR3 covers 14 residues. The CDR3 DNA sequence: TGCGCCAGCAGCTCCGGGACAACGACAAATGAGCAGTTCTTC. Residues: CASSSGTTTNEQFF.

The chain recombines TRBV2 with TRBJ2-5; 8 bases are shared with TRBD2. The CDR3 spans 15 residues. Germline CDR1 is SNHLY and CDR2 is FYNNEI. The V gene end was trimmed by 6 bases and the J gene end by 3 bases; junction bases not matched to a gene: 9. The CDR3 spells CASSDSGRGKETQYF. CDR3 DNA: TGTGCCAGCAGCGACTCCGGGAGGGGGAAAGAGACCCAGTACTTC. The complete variable domain, with remaining parts taken from reference TRBV2 and TRBJ2-5, reads EPEVTQTPSHQVTQMGQEVILRCVPISNHLYFYWYRQILGQKVEFLVSFYNNEISEKSEIFDDQFSVERPDGSNFTLKIRSTKLEDSAMYFCASSDSGRGKETQYFGPGTRLLVL.

V usage is TRBV4-1 and J usage is TRBJ1-5; D is uncertain. V shed 3 bases and J shed 3 bases, with 21 bases lying between them. The CDR3 length is 18 residues. Germline CDR1 MGHRA, CDR2 YSYEKL. The CDR3 loop reads CASSQIALTGSINQPQHF. The CDR3 region has the DNA TGCGCCAGCAGCCAGATCGCGCTCACGGGGTCGATCAATCAGCCCCAGCATTTT.

This clonotype has at least ten counts. The rearrangement uses TRBV3-1 and TRBJ2-1; the D gene is possibly TRBD1 (8 bases). This CDR3 comprises 16 residues. V lost 4 bases and J lost 0, with 13 bases in between. Per the germline V gene, CDR1 is LGHDT and CDR2 is YNNKEL (reference sequence). In DNA, the CDR3 is TGTGCCAGCAGCCGCACAGGGGGGGGCTCCTACAATGAGCAGTTCTTC. Protein sequence: CASSRTGGGSYNEQFF.

The chain employs TRBV20-1 and TRBJ2-4, with TRBD2 matching over 7 bases. Germline V gene lookup returns CDR1 DFQATT and CDR2 SNEGSKA (reference sequence). CDR3 length: 15 amino acids. Trimming removed 0 bases from V and 6 bases from J; junction bases left unmatched: 8. CDR3 region: CSARDLAWEGNIQYF. CDR3 DNA sequence: TGCAGTGCTAGAGATCTAGCCTGGGAGGGAAACATTCAGTACTTC.

This clonotype was seen more than once but under ten times. This chain connects TRBV4-1 to TRBJ1-6, with unresolved D. The CDR3 extends over 17 amino acids. In germline, CDR1 is MGHRA, CDR2 YSYEKL. V gave up 0 bases and J gave up 8 bases, with 17 bases separating them. The CDR3 nucleotides are TGCGCCAGCAGCCAAGATCGGTCTCGGCAGAGCCATTCACCCCTCCACTTT. Translation: CASSQDRSRQSHSPLHF.

This clonotype was seen a few times. The chain employs TRBV7-8 and TRBJ1-5, with TRBD1 as a possible D gene (5 bases). Trimming cost V 2 bases and J 2 bases, with 13 bases left between them. This CDR3 contains 16 residues. Germline values: CDR1 SGHVS, CDR2 FQNEAQ. This chain's CDR3 is CASSLRGQGGNQPQHF. CDR3 DNA: TGTGCCAGCAGCTTAAGGGGCCAAGGGGGCAATCAGCCCCAGCATTTT.

V gene TRBV6-6 combines with J gene TRBJ2-5, with D perhaps matching TRBD2 (5 bases). CDR1 and CDR2 (germline): MNHNY, SVGAGI (reference sequence). The V gene lost 8 bases and the J gene lost 1 base, with 17 bases spanning the gap. The length of the CDR3 is 15 residues. The CDR3 loop is CASSRPTGIQETQYF. The CDR3 region has the DNA TGTGCCAGCTCGCGCCCAACGGGGATCCAAGAGACCCAGTACTTC.

This rearrangement joins TRBV6-1 to TRBJ2-5, with D unclear. The CDR3 extends over 14 amino acids. V was shortened by 6 bases and J by 7 bases, with 18 bases between the two germline ends. The germline V gene encodes CDR1 MNHNS and CDR2 SASEGT. CDR3 amino acids: CASRIGIATGTQYF. The CDR3 bases are TGTGCCAGCAGGATAGGGATCGCGACTGGGACCCAGTACTTC.

The chain is built from TRBV21-1 and TRBJ1-4. TRBV21-1 is classified as a pseudogene. The CDR3 spans 20 residues. The chain's CDR3 is CASSPTGPFVFRQDNEKLFF. The CDR3 DNA follows: TGTGCCAGCAGCCCCACCGGGCCCTTCGTGTTTCGTCAGGATAATGAAAAACTGTTTTTT.

This clonotype was observed a handful of times. This chain links TRBV6-1 with TRBJ2-1, with 9 bases fitting TRBD2. Germline CDR1 MNHNS, CDR2 SASEGT. The junction had 12 bases not matched to a gene; V was cut back by 2 bases and J by 16 bases. This CDR3 spans 14 amino acids. The CDR3 reads CASSESGGPRKDFF. As DNA, the CDR3 is TGTGCCAGCAGTGAAAGCGGGGGGCCCAGGAAAGATTTCTTC.

This clonotype was found a few times. This chain uses TRBV6-2 or TRBV6-3 with TRBJ2-4; 11 bases are a match to TRBD2. Germline loops: CDR1 MNHEY, CDR2 SVGEGT. The CDR3 totals 19 residues. Unmatched junction bases numbered 10, after V lost 2 bases and J lost 1 base. The CDR3 loop is CASSYPGTSGNLAKNIQYF. CDR3 DNA: TGTGCCAGCAGTTACCCTGGGACTAGCGGAAACCTGGCCAAAAACATTCAGTACTTC.